These T cell receptor beta chains were read from a single sample in a study of T cell responses to AZD1222 COVID-19 vaccine. Profiling relied on immunoSEQ multiplex PCR, and the TCRdb table lists in-frame clones only, not all of them. Of 70,000 to 95,000 clones listed, about 90% were seen once; the top ten hold 6.9%. The specimen comprised peripheral blood, sampled 28 days after the second AZD1222 dose. These receptors were obtained from an adult who received the AZD1222 COVID-19 vaccine. Both conserved end residues are part of each CDR3. The D gene is left open where the match is weak. Rows may omit the clone size; those that give it use once, few, many or a size class.

size,V,J,D,CDR3,DNA
NA,TRBV6-5,TRBJ2-3,TRBD2,CASRKGLPSDTQYF,TGTGCCAGCAGGAAGGGACTACCATCGGATACGCAGTATTTT
once,TRBV27,TRBJ1-5,TRBD1,CASSYTGGGSPSNQPQHF,TGTGCCAGCAGCTACACAGGGGGCGGCTCCCCTAGCAATCAGCCCCAGCATTTT
NA,TRBV29-1,TRBJ2-6,NA,CSVVTDSGANVLTF,TGCAGCGTTGTCACGGACTCTGGGGCCAACGTCCTGACTTTC
few,TRBV5-4,TRBJ1-2,TRBD1,CASSSRTGEAGYGYTF,TGTGCCAGCAGCTCAAGGACAGGGGAGGCGGGCTATGGCTACACCTTC
few,TRBV10-3,TRBJ2-7,TRBD1,CAIGQQGLYEQYF,TGTGCCATCGGCCAACAGGGGTTATACGAGCAGTACTTC
NA,TRBV27,TRBJ1-1,NA,CASSIKTGFPEAFF,TGTGCCAGCAGCATAAAAACAGGGTTCCCTGAAGCTTTCTTT
NA,TRBV15,TRBJ1-5,TRBD1,CATSRDGQENSNQPQHF,TGTGCCACCAGCAGAGATGGACAGGAGAATAGCAATCAGCCCCAGCATTTT
NA,TRBV27,TRBJ2-7,TRBD1,CASSYTGTGGNEQYF,TGTGCCAGCAGTTATACCGGGACAGGGGGCAATGAGCAGTACTTC
NA,TRBV12-3/TRBV12-4,TRBJ1-2,TRBD1,CASSTGGILLTF,TGTGCCAGCAGTACAGGGGGTATACTGCTCACCTTC
NA,TRBV5-1,TRBJ1-1,NA,CASSLASMNTEAFF,TGCGCCAGCAGCTTGGCCAGTATGAACACTGAAGCTTTCTTT
NA,TRBV25-1,TRBJ2-5,NA,CASSELGAKQEETQYF,TGTGCCAGCAGTGAATTGGGCGCCAAGCAAGAAGAGACCCAGTACTTC
NA,TRBV7-8,TRBJ1-4,NA,CASSLVETTNEKLFF,TGTGCCAGCAGCTTAGTCGAAACAACTAATGAAAAACTGTTTTTT
once,TRBV2,TRBJ1-1,NA,CASRRTLNTEAFF,TGTGCCAGCAGGAGGACACTGAACACTGAAGCTTTCTTT
NA,TRBV21-1,TRBJ2-6,NA,CASSKDGGPGANVLTF,TGTGCCAGCAGCAAAGATGGGGGACCCGGGGCCAACGTCCTGACTTTC
NA,TRBV6-2/TRBV6-3,TRBJ1-1,NA,CASSYSGAEAFF,TGTGCCAGCAGTTACTCGGGGGCTGAAGCTTTCTTT
NA,TRBV27,TRBJ1-2,NA,CASSFLGTNYGYTF,TGTGCCAGCAGTTTCCTGGGAACTAACTATGGCTACACCTTC
NA,TRBV28,TRBJ1-2,NA,CASSSLGSFIGYTF,TGTGCCAGCAGTTCGTTGGGAAGTTTTATTGGCTACACCTTC
NA,TRBV11-2,TRBJ2-3,TRBD2,CASSQGGFSDTQYF,TGTGCCAGCAGCCAGGGAGGGTTCAGTGATACGCAGTATTTT
NA,TRBV7-9,TRBJ2-3,NA,CASSSVGGSTDTQYF,TGTGCCAGCAGCTCGGTAGGGGGAAGCACAGATACGCAGTATTTT
NA,TRBV5-1,TRBJ1-2,TRBD1,CASSLGWTGLNYGYTF,TGCGCCAGCAGCCTAGGGTGGACAGGCCTCAACTATGGCTACACCTTC
NA,TRBV5-5,TRBJ2-5,TRBD2,CASSFISGGIQYF,TGTGCCAGCAGCTTCATATCGGGAGGAATCCAGTACTTC
NA,TRBV6-5,TRBJ1-6,NA,CASSYGNRANSPLHF,TGTGCCAGCAGTTACGGCAACAGGGCCAATTCACCCCTCCACTTT
NA,TRBV15,TRBJ1-6,NA,CATSRELWSPLHF,TGTGCCACCAGCAGAGAACTTTGGTCACCCCTCCACTTT
NA,TRBV18,TRBJ2-7,NA,CASSPPSGLPYEQYF,TGTGCCAGCTCACCACCGTCGGGACTCCCCTACGAGCAGTACTTC
NA,TRBV5-4,TRBJ2-1,NA,CASSRDNAWRNEQFF,TGTGCCAGCAGCCGAGACAACGCCTGGAGGAATGAGCAGTTCTTC
NA,TRBV27,TRBJ1-2,NA,CASSLIRAAYGYTF,TGTGCCAGCAGTTTGATCCGGGCCGCCTATGGCTACACCTTC
NA,TRBV18,TRBJ1-1,TRBD1,CASSQAGQGTEAFF,TGTGCCAGCTCACAAGCGGGACAGGGGACCGAAGCTTTCTTT
NA,TRBV28,TRBJ2-7,NA,CASSPPGSSYEQYF,TGTGCCAGCAGCCCTCCGGGGAGCTCCTACGAGCAGTACTTC
NA,TRBV11-2,TRBJ1-1,NA,CASSLDIGVGNTEAFF,TGTGCCAGCAGCTTAGATATCGGGGTTGGGAACACTGAAGCTTTCTTT
once,TRBV6-6,TRBJ2-7,TRBD1,CASSYGTGGYEQYF,TGTGCCAGCAGTTACGGGACAGGGGGGTACGAGCAGTACTTC
NA,TRBV6-1,TRBJ2-1,NA,CASSEKENNEQFF,TGTGCCAGCAGTGAAAAGGAGAACAATGAGCAGTTCTTC
NA,TRBV4-2,TRBJ2-2,TRBD2,CASGLEVTGELFF,TGTGCCAGCGGACTAGAAGTGACCGGGGAGCTGTTTTTT